The 10 T cell receptor beta chains presented below share a single source sample, sequenced in a study of human T cells and chemical hapten exposure. Time point meaning: pre-sensitization, week 0. This sample's treatment: therapeutic diphenylcyclopropenone sensitization with weekly scalp DPC. Via MiXCR, TCRdb re-called the RACE reads, giving one row per CDR3 protein. This sample carries about 46,000 distinct CDR3 sequences, 9.4% of them seen once, and the ten largest clones take 14% to 15%. The sequencing used whole blood, collected in connection with sensitization to the hapten diphenylcyclopropenone (DPC). These receptors originate from a woman in her thirties or forties with alopecia areata. Some clones in this sample may be carry-over from other donors' samples.

This clonotype was seen ten or more times. The gene calls are TRBV9 and TRBJ1-5; TRBD1 matches at 10 bases. This CDR3 comprises 17 residues. V gave up 5 bases and J gave up 4 bases; unmatched junction bases: 12. CDR1 is SGDLS, CDR2 YYNGEE, per germline. The CDR3: CASSAGQGSYENQPQHF. The CDR3 DNA sequence: TGTGCCAGCAGTGCGGGACAGGGGTCGTATGAGAATCAGCCCCAGCATTTT.

The V call is TRBV12-3 or TRBV12-4, the J call TRBJ1-5; TRBD1 might be the D (6 bases). Trimming pared 6 bases from V and 2 bases from J, leaving 14 bases between. This CDR3 spans 15 amino acids. The CDR3, as DNA: TGTGCCAGCAGGAAACAGGGTGGAGGCAATCAGCCCCAGCATTTT. Its translation is CASRKQGGGNQPQHF.

This clonotype was found many times. V is TRBV30 and J is TRBJ1-1; unclear D gene. V lost 2 bases, J lost 7 bases, and 8 bases lay in between. Germline CDR1 and CDR2: GTSNPN and SVGIG (reference sequence). The CDR3 has 11 amino acids. The CDR3 reads CAWSPRLEAFF. CDR3 in DNA: TGTGCCTGGAGTCCCCGGCTTGAAGCTTTCTTT.

V usage is TRBV7-9 and J usage is TRBJ2-2; D is uncertain. There are 14 residues in the CDR3. The germline V gene has CDR1 SEHNR and CDR2 FQNEAQ (reference sequence). The V end was cut by 7 bases, the J end by 2 bases, with 11 bases between. CDR3 sequence (DNA): TGTGCCAGCACAACTCAGCTAAACACCGGGGAGCTGTTTTTT. Translated, it gives CASTTQLNTGELFF.

This clonotype was observed a few times. This chain connects TRBV7-9 to TRBJ2-7; D remains unclear. Germline CDR1 is SEHNR and CDR2 is FQNEAQ (reference sequence). The CDR3 spans 13 residues. Trimming shortened V by 5 bases and J by 9 bases, and 17 bases separated the two germline ends. CDR3: CASSPYARGGQYF. In nucleotides, the CDR3 is TGTGCCAGCAGCCCGTACGCCCGAGGCGGGCAGTACTTC.

This clonotype has just a few counts. This chain links TRBV20-1 with TRBJ2-1, with 8 bases that match TRBD1. J was trimmed by 8 bases and V by 6 bases; bases with no gene match: 9. The CDR3 extends over 13 amino acids. Germline CDR1 reads DFQATT; CDR2 reads SNEGSKA (reference sequence). As DNA, the CDR3 is TGCAGTGCCCCCGGACAGGGTTTTGATGAGCAGTTCTTC. Its protein is CSAPGQGFDEQFF.

This clonotype was detected ten times or more. The V gene is TRBV7-6, the J gene TRBJ2-6; D remains ambiguous. CDR1 is SGHVS and CDR2 is FNYEAQ in the germline V gene. CDR3 length: 16 residues. V was clipped by 4 bases and J by 0 bases, with 10 bases between them. CDR3 loop: CASSSQPLSGANVLTF. CDR3 nucleotide sequence: TGTGCCAGCAGCTCACAGCCCCTCTCTGGGGCCAACGTCCTGACTTTC.

This sequence joins TRBV7-9 and TRBJ2-2, with 7 nucleotides matching TRBD1. The CDR3 is 16 amino acids. Germline V gene lookup returns CDR1 SEHNR and CDR2 FQNEAQ (reference sequence). V lost 5 bases and J lost 4; bases outside the gene matches: 10. The CDR3 coding sequence is TGTGCCAGCAGCCCCCGACAGGGAATTGGCACCGGGGAGCTGTTTTTT. Protein product: CASSPRQGIGTGELFF.

Ten or more counts support this clonotype. The rearrangement joins TRBV4-2 to TRBJ2-1; D may be TRBD2 (5 bases). The CDR3 runs to 14 residues. In germline, CDR1 is LGHNA, CDR2 YNFKEQ. V lost 0 bases to trimming and J lost 7 bases, with 10 bases between them. The CDR3 loop is CASSQERVFNEQFF. The CDR3 nucleotides read TGTGCCAGCAGCCAAGAGCGGGTATTTAATGAGCAGTTCTTC.

This clonotype was seen ten or more times. The genes are TRBV6-2 or TRBV6-3 and TRBJ2-1; 9 nucleotides align to TRBD2. Looked up from germline, CDR1 is MNHEY and CDR2 is SVGEGT. CDR3 length: 15 amino acids. V lost 0 bases, J lost 9 bases, and 6 bases stayed unmatched. DNA for the CDR3: TGTGCCAGCAGTTACTCTCGCGGGGGGGCCTCTGAGCAGTTCTTC. Its protein product is CASSYSRGGASEQFF.